Following are 20 T cell receptor beta chains from one sample sequenced in a study of a mutant IDH1 vaccine in newly diagnosed glioma. Clones were sequenced by immunoSEQ multiplex PCR, and TCRdb holds only the in-frame ones, with some missing. The sample includes some 64,000 clones, about 81% of them seen just once. Their antigens remain unidentified. Time point reported: week 11, during vaccination. Vaccination comprised doses that each held 300 ug of mutant IDH1 20-mer peptide, plus topical imiquimod. The sequenced sample was PBMCs, obtained from a glioma patient whose treatment included an IDH1 peptide vaccine. These receptors were obtained from a woman between 50 and 59 years old with glioma.

The chain carries TRBV5-6 and TRBJ2-1; D is unresolved. V dropped 2 bases and J dropped 0 bases, with 9 bases sitting between them. This CDR3 region has 15 residues. CDR1 and CDR2 (germline): SGHDT, YYEEEE. This chain's CDR3 is CASSFGVSSYNEQFF. The CDR3 DNA sequence: TGTGCCAGCAGCTTCGGAGTGAGCTCCTACAATGAGCAGTTCTTC.

The rearrangement uses TRBV6-5 and TRBJ1-2; D unclear. This CDR3 comprises 13 residues. V gave up 5 bases and J gave up 4 bases, with 11 bases separating them. Germline loops: CDR1 MNHEY, CDR2 SVGAGI. This chain's CDR3 is CASSAGSPYGYTF. The CDR3 nucleotides read TGTGCCAGCAGTGCCGGCAGCCCCTATGGCTACACCTTC.

This clone occurred once. The chain joins TRBV27 to TRBJ1-5; D unresolved. Trimming shortened V by 1 base and J by 0 bases, and 10 bases separated the two germline ends. This CDR3 region has 16 residues. CDR1 MNHEY and CDR2 SMNVEV come from the germline V gene (reference sequence). The CDR3 region has the DNA TGTGCCAGCAGTTTATACGGTGGTTATAGCAATCAGCCCCAGCATTTT. It is translated as CASSLYGGYSNQPQHF.

The chain joins TRBV19 to TRBJ1-6; tentatively, D is TRBD1 (6 bases). Germline assignment: CDR1 LNHDA and CDR2 SQIVND (reference sequence). CDR3 length equals 14 residues. Trimming removed 3 bases from V and 8 bases from J, with 11 bases in between. This CDR3 reads CASSIVAGDSPLHF. The CDR3 DNA reads as TGTGCCAGTAGTATTGTGGCAGGGGATTCACCCCTCCACTTT.

This chain links TRBV6-1 with TRBJ2-5; D is unresolved. The CDR3 sequence is 13 residues long. The V gene lost 1 base and the J gene lost 4 bases, with 7 bases spanning the gap. Looked up from germline, CDR1 is MNHNS and CDR2 is SASEGT. The CDR3 sequence: CASSEGVAETQYF. In DNA, the CDR3 is TGTGCCAGCAGTGAAGGGGTGGCAGAGACCCAGTACTTC.

CDR3: CATSTLFNYGYTF. In DNA form, the CDR3 reads TGTGCCACCAGCACCCTATTTAACTATGGCTACACCTTC. The chain couples TRBV15 to TRBJ1-2, with D unclear. Germline V gene sequence: CDR1 LNHNV, CDR2 YYDKDF (reference sequence). Trimming cost V 4 bases and J 1 base, with 7 bases left between them. The CDR3 has 13 amino acids.

The chain carries TRBV4-1 and TRBJ1-1, with 7 bases that match TRBD1. The V gene's germline CDR1 is MGHRA and CDR2 YSYEKL. V shed 0 bases and J 0 bases; nucleotides not matched to a gene: 7. The CDR3 length is 17 residues. DNA for the CDR3: TGCGCCAGCAGCCAAGAAGAGCCGGGACAGCTGAACACTGAAGCTTTCTTT. It encodes CASSQEEPGQLNTEAFF.

The CDR3 nucleotides are TGTGCCTGGAAGGCAGGGCGGAGCGCTGAAGCTTTCTTT. Amino acids: CAWKAGRSAEAFF. V usage is TRBV30 and J usage is TRBJ1-1; tentative D call: TRBD1 (5 bases). Trimming took 4 bases from V and 6 from J, leaving 15 bases between them. The length of the CDR3 is 13 residues. The V gene's germline CDR1 is GTSNPN and CDR2 SVGIG (reference sequence).

The chain combines TRBV7-9 with TRBJ1-2; 8 bases match TRBD1. J gave up 6 bases and V 2 bases, and 8 bases lay outside the gene matches. CDR3 size: 15 residues. Per germline, CDR1 SEHNR and CDR2 FQNEAQ (reference sequence). In nucleotides, the CDR3 is TGTGCCAGCAGCTTACTTGGGACAGGATACGATGGCTACACCTTC. Translating it yields CASSLLGTGYDGYTF.

The rearrangement uses TRBV7-2 and TRBJ2-3; no clear D. The CDR3 length is 14 residues. V was shortened by 3 bases and J by 0 bases, with 7 bases between the two germline ends. Germline V gene data show CDR1 as SGHTA and CDR2 as FQGNSA. CDR3 nucleotides: TGTGCCAGCAGCTTCATGGGAAGCACAGATACGCAGTATTTT. Its translation is CASSFMGSTDTQYF.

The chain is built from TRBV5-1 and TRBJ1-2; possibly TRBD1 for D (6 bases). Germline V lookup: CDR1 SGHRS, CDR2 YFSETQ. There are 13 residues in the CDR3. Trimming pared 5 bases from V and 6 bases from J, leaving 14 bases between. The CDR3: CASSSRGAHGYTF. The CDR3 nucleotides are TGCGCCAGCAGTAGCAGGGGCGCGCATGGCTACACCTTC.

The chain is built from TRBV30 and TRBJ2-1, with D perhaps TRBD1 (5 bases). V lost 0 bases and J 4 bases, leaving 22 bases between the germline ends. The CDR3 spans 18 residues. The germline V gene has CDR1 GTSNPN and CDR2 SVGIG (reference sequence). In DNA form, the CDR3 reads TGTGCCTGGAGTGTATTGCGCGCAGGGCGGATTCAATACAATGAGCAGTTCTTC. It is translated as CAWSVLRAGRIQYNEQFF.

The gene calls are TRBV4-2 and TRBJ1-6; the match to TRBD1 covers 10 bases. Per germline, CDR1 LGHNA and CDR2 YNFKEQ. V shed 3 bases and J 7 bases; nucleotides not matched to a gene: 6. The CDR3 extends over 16 amino acids. The CDR3 DNA reads as TGTGCCAGCAGCCAGCGTTGGGGACAGGGGAATTCACCCCTCCACTTT. Translation gives CASSQRWGQGNSPLHF.

This clone was seen just once. The chain joins TRBV5-1 to TRBJ2-2, with D unclear. CDR3 length equals 13 residues. V was clipped by 4 bases and J by 2 bases, with 6 bases between them. In germline, CDR1 is SGHRS, CDR2 YFSETQ. The CDR3 loop is CASSGYNTGELFF. DNA for the CDR3: TGCGCCAGCAGCGGCTACAACACCGGGGAGCTGTTTTTT.

The chain recombines TRBV28 with TRBJ2-7; unclear D gene. V lost 3 bases and J lost 2, with 17 bases in between. This CDR3 region has 16 residues. Germline V gene lookup returns CDR1 MDHEN and CDR2 SYDVKM. The CDR3 here is CASSLPAANLAYEQYF. DNA of the CDR3: TGTGCCAGCAGTTTGCCAGCAGCCAATCTTGCCTACGAGCAGTACTTC.

The chain has TRBV2 and TRBJ2-1, with TRBD1 matching over 9 bases. Per the germline V gene, CDR1 is SNHLY and CDR2 is FYNNEI. V gave up 4 bases and J gave up 8 bases; unmatched junction bases: 12. This CDR3 contains 16 residues. The DNA for the CDR3 is TGTGCCAGCAGTGTTTGGCGAGACAGGGGGGACTATGAGCAGTTCTTC. It translates to CASSVWRDRGDYEQFF.

The chain links TRBV5-8 to TRBJ1-2, with TRBD1 matching 8 bases. Germline assignment: CDR1 SGHTS and CDR2 YDEGEE. The ends lost 4 bases at V and 5 bases at J; junction bases unmatched: 7. This CDR3 has 14 residues. CDR3 in amino acids: CASSRGQEGYGYTF. DNA of the CDR3: TGTGCCAGCAGCCGGGGACAGGAGGGGTATGGCTACACCTTC.

The chain couples TRBV7-2 to TRBJ1-1; TRBD1 aligns across 8 bases. This CDR3 is 16 amino acids long. After removal of 0 bases from V and 6 bases from J, the junction contained 9 bases not matched to a gene. Germline CDR1 and CDR2: SGHTA and FQGNSA. The CDR3 sequence is CASSLARSQGAAEAFF. CDR3 DNA sequence: TGTGCCAGCAGCTTAGCTCGGAGCCAGGGGGCCGCTGAAGCTTTCTTT.

The genes are TRBV7-9 and TRBJ1-2, with TRBD1 as a possible D gene (5 bases). This CDR3 is built from 13 residues. The germline gives CDR1 SEHNR, CDR2 FQNEAQ (reference sequence). V was cut by 1 base and J by 7 bases, with 10 bases left in between. CDR3 amino acids: CASSLVEGPGYTF. DNA for the CDR3: TGTGCCAGCAGCTTAGTCGAGGGGCCTGGCTACACCTTC. The full variable domain, rest sourced from reference TRBV7-9 and TRBJ1-2, is DTGVSQNPRHKITKRGQNVTFRCDPISEHNRLYWYRQTLGQGPEFLTYFQNEAQLEKSRLLSDRFSAERPKGSFSTLEIQRTEQGDSAMYLCASSLVEGPGYTFGSGTRLTVV.

The rearrangement links TRBV27 to TRBJ1-1, with D tentatively TRBD1 (6 bases). The CDR3 has 13 residues. Germline V gene sequence: CDR1 MNHEY, CDR2 SMNVEV (reference sequence). V gave up 4 bases and J gave up 1 base, with 7 bases separating them. CDR3: CASSSTGNTEAFF. CDR3 coding DNA: TGTGCCAGCAGTTCGACAGGGAACACTGAAGCTTTCTTT.